The sequence of this T cell receptor (beta chain) was determined in a study of T-cell reconstitution after alpha-beta-depleted transplantation in children. Unique molecular identifiers tagged the TCRbeta library. In TCRdb, the PCR reads were re-called with MiXCR into one record per CDR3 protein. The sample has 550,000 to 600,000 distinct CDR3 sequences, roughly 23% seen once. There are 13 residues in the CDR3. Deletions cut 6 bases from V and 2 bases from J, with 11 bases between. Study results and limitations: In some patients, recipient T cells and intrathymic progenitors surviving conditioning explained high day-60 diversity. About two months after transplant, alpha-beta T cells reportedly came from several hundred expanded graft clones. At the one-year point after transplant, T-cell counts and TCRbeta diversity were found to come mostly from T cells that had been newly produced.

A remark on this clonotype: No antigen is known for it.

This receptor was obtained from a boy under two years old who had a stem cell transplant for acute myeloid leukemia, so the T cells may come from the graft donor. V usage is TRBV12-3 or TRBV12-4 and J usage is TRBJ2-7; D tentatively fits TRBD1 or TRBD2 (5 bases each). The specimen comprised PBMCs, mostly from graft donor cells, sampled 360 days after TCRalphabeta/CD19-depleted stem cell transplant. The CDR3 coding sequence is TGTGCCAGCAGCCCCGTGGGGGCCTACGAGCAGTACTTC. Amino acid sequence: CASSPVGAYEQYF.